The clone carrying this T cell receptor (beta chain) was detected only a few times. Its target is not known. One junction end disagrees with the germline gene, perhaps due to a read error. The CDR3 has 17 residues. Germline V CDR1 and CDR2: KGHSH, LQKENI. It was with a sample-barcoded 5' primer and a J-beta primer mix that a second PCR of about 6 to 11 cycles was run. MiXCR was run by TCRdb on the 5' RACE reads, yielding one entry per CDR3 protein. This table has 650,000 to 800,000 distinct CDR3 sequences, approximately 52% appearing once. These data are taken from a study of blood T cells in healthy people across ages. Study findings and constraints: Whereas aged donors had fewer naive CD4+ cells, long-lived donors had more of them and higher diversity.

The chain carries TRBV18 and TRBJ2-3; D remains ambiguous. Source material: blood. The receptor was derived from a woman of 80 years or more in good health. The CDR3 loop reads CASSPSTIRAGTDTQYF. CDR3 coding DNA: TGTGCCAGCTCACCAAGTACGATTAGGGCAGGCACAGACACGCAGTATTTT. Together with reference TRBV18 and TRBJ2-3, the CDR3 gives the full variable domain: NAGVMQNPRHLVRRRGQEARLRCSPMKGHSHVYWYRQLPEEGLKFMVYLQKENIIDESGMPKERFSAEFPKEGPSILRIQQVVRGDSAAYFCASSPSTIRAGTDTQYFGPGTRLTVL.